This T cell receptor beta chain was obtained from a study of blood T cell repertoires in COVID-19. Overall study: Some COVID-19 samples were acute and others convalescent; all came from the United States, Italy and Spain. PBMCs, B-cell-depleted T cells, or T cells were the source of the cDNA or gDNA that made up the material.

In the source study's methods: Estimation of nucleated cell counts was performed using reference gene primer amplification. Assay used: immunoSEQ multiplex PCR; TCRdb lists only in-frame clones, some missing. The DNA was the basis for D and trimming; V, J and clone size are from that table. The sample yields roughly 16,000 clones, 85% to 90% seen once. The sample taken for sequencing was peripheral blood. The sequence derives from a human donor with active COVID-19. The donor label of this sample is uncertain.

DNA for the CDR3: TGCGCCAGCAGCTCCACCCTGGGCGCGGGGGGGGGTGAGCAGTACTTC. This gives the protein CASSSTLGAGGGEQYF. The J gene is TRBJ2-7, the V gene TRBV4-3; 9 bases map to TRBD2. The J segment lost 7 bases and the V segment lost 5 bases, leaving 15 bases of the junction unmatched. CDR3 length equals 16 residues. Germline assignment: CDR1 LGHNA and CDR2 YSLEER.